This TCR beta chain is from a study of neoadjuvant anti-PD-1 for oral cavity cancer. This table comes from immunoSEQ multiplex PCR, and its TCRdb copy is limited to in-frame clones, with some not included. This table has more than 25,000 clones, more than 65% appearing once. The germline V gene has CDR1 MNHEY and CDR2 SVGAGI. V shed 0 bases, J shed 7 bases, and the junction held 8 bases outside the gene matches. The CDR3 runs to 15 residues. Time point meaning: after neoadjuvant nivolumab, at surgical resection. The V call is TRBV6-5, the J call TRBJ1-2; 7 bases map to TRBD1. Here the sequenced sample was PBMCs, taken after nivolumab (anti-PD-1) treatment. This TCR derives from a person aged 35-80 years with oral cavity squamous cell carcinoma. In nucleotides, the CDR3 is TGTGCCAGCAGTTACTCAGAAGGGGGCGGCGGTGGCTACACCTTC. Translating gives CASSYSEGGGGGYTF.